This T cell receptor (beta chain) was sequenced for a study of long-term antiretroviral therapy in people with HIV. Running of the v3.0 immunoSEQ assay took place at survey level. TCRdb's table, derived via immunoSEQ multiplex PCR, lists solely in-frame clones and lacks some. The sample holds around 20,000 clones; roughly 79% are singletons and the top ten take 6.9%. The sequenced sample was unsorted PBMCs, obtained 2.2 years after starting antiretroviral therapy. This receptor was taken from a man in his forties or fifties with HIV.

The CDR3 coding sequence is TGTGCCAGCAGCCCCCAAGGCCAGGTGAACACTGAAGCTTTCTTT. Translation gives CASSPQGQVNTEAFF. J is TRBJ1-1 and V is TRBV7-9; D gene unclear. There are 15 residues in the CDR3. The germline V gene encodes CDR1 SEHNR and CDR2 FQNEAQ (reference sequence). V lost 5 bases to trimming and J lost 0 bases, with 13 bases between them.